This T cell receptor beta chain came from a study of healthy donors' naive CD4 and CD8 T cells. General study findings and limits: Positive CDR3 charge linked to CD4+ cells, negative to CD8+ cells. Reportedly, most V and J gene segments showed naive CD4+ versus CD8+ bias. About 13% of CD4/CD8 propensity variance appeared explained by V, J and CDR3 charge.

TCR libraries were built from 500 to 550 ng of total RNA by linear amplification. Per the study methods: From about five healthy donors, roughly 78,000 rearranged TCR alpha transcripts were sequenced. Each CDR3 protein is one row after TCRdb ran MiXCR on the reads. TCRdb, not the original authors, processed these V and J calls. This sample yields 200,000 or so distinct CDR3 sequences, of which 65% to 75% are seen a single time; around 2% belongs to the top ten. The V and J ends lost 3 bases and 1 base respectively, with 9 bases between them. The CDR3 is 13 amino acids. Germline values: CDR1 SQVTM, CDR2 ANQGSEA. About this clonotype itself: No antigen is known for it.

The TCR sequence derives from a pool of human donors in good health; the sample pools cells from several healthy donors. The chain couples TRBV29-1 to TRBJ2-5; TRBD1 is a possible D gene (5 bases). Sequencing input: naive CD4+ and CD8+ T cells sorted from blood, pooled from several donors. CDR3 sequence: CSVDRATQETQYF. Written as DNA, the CDR3 is TGCAGCGTTGACAGGGCCACCCAAGAGACCCAGTACTTC.